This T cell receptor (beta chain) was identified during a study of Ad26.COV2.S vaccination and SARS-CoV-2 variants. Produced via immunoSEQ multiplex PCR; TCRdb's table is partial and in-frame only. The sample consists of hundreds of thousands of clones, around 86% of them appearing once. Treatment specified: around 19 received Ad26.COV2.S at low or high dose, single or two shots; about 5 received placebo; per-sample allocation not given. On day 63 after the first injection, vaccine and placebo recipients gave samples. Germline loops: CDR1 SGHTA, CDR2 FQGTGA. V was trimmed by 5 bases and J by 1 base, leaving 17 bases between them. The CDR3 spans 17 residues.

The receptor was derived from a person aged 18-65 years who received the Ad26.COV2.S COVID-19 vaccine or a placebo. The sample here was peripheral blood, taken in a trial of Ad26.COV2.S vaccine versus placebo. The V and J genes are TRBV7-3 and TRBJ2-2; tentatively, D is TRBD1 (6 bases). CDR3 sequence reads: CASSRQALSWNTGELFF. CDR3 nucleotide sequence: TGTGCCAGCAGCCGACAGGCCCTCTCATGGAACACCGGGGAGCTGTTTTTT.